This T cell receptor (beta chain) emerged from a study of shared clonotypes between healthy human individuals. Overall study findings and caveats: The sole specimen, blood, was sampled, and tissue repertoires likely differ.

The assay was run at deep level. Genomic DNA per cell subset filled all wells of several immunoSEQ plates. The repertoire was sequenced with immunoSEQ multiplex PCR; TCRdb's copy has only in-frame clones and lacks some. The data show approximately 1,500,000 clones, approximately 98% seen once. Remarks on this clone: Its antigen is still unknown.

The CDR3 loop spans 13 amino acids. V lost 5 bases and J 9 bases, leaving 14 bases between the germline ends. From germline, CDR1 is SGHTA and CDR2 FQGTGA. The donors, all of them Caucasian adults, lived in Nashville, Tennessee. Sequenced input: naive CD4+ T cells sorted from blood. Subset described: CD45RA+ positively selected. V and J are TRBV7-3 and TRBJ2-1; no firm D call. The sequence was collected from a man in his thirties or forties in good health. The DNA of the CDR3 is TGTGCCAGCAGCCTCCCGGCGTCGAGTGAGCAGTTCTTC. Its protein product is CASSLPASSEQFF. Full variable domain (missing parts from reference TRBV7-3 and TRBJ2-1): GAGVSQTPSNKVTEKGKYVELRCDPISGHTALYWYRQSLGQGPEFLIYFQGTGAADDSGLPNDRFFAVRPEGSVSTLKIQRTERGDSAVYLCASSLPASSEQFFGPGTRLTVL.